The clone carrying this T cell receptor beta chain was counted many times. Its antigen is not known. The read terminates 3 residues before the CDR3 end, so the remaining end is supplied by the germline J gene. The data were obtained in a study of T cell clonality in common variable immunodeficiency. Study results and limitations: Compared with controls, CVID subjects had fewer shared TCRbeta clones. Common variable immunodeficiency TCR beta sequences reportedly had fewer deletions and N-nucleotide insertions.

Germline CDR1 MNHNS, CDR2 SASEGT. The V end was cut by 2 bases, the J end by 4 bases, with 11 bases between. There are 14 residues in the CDR3. The repertoire was sequenced with immunoSEQ multiplex PCR; TCRdb's copy has only in-frame clones and lacks some. This sample carries tens of thousands of clones, none of them present only once. The receptor was isolated from a person between 18 and 75 years old in good health. This chain links TRBV6-1 with TRBJ1-1, with TRBD1 as a possible D gene (5 bases). The sample was peripheral blood mononuclear cells. Partial CDR3 DNA: TGTGCCAGCAGTGAACCGGGGGAGGGCACTGAA. It encodes CASSEPGEGTE. In full, the CDR3 reads CASSEPGEGTEAFF.